The present T cell receptor beta chain was sequenced within a study of control samples from healthy donors and cancer patients. A remark on this clone: The germline gene is not matched at one end of the junction; a read error may be the cause.

The data were produced by immunoSEQ multiplex PCR, yet TCRdb's version contains in-frame clones alone and is incomplete. Among around 90,000 clones, roughly 86% were seen once, and the ten largest hold 20% to 25%. The TCR was taken from a young man in good health. The sequencing input was blood.

CDR3 DNA: TGTGCCAGCCCCCGGGGACAGGGCTCCGACGAGCAGTACTTC. This sequence encodes CASPRGQGSDEQYF. The V call is TRBV6-5, the J call TRBJ2-7, with 9 bases matching TRBD1. Germline V CDR1 and CDR2: MNHEY, SVGAGI. The CDR3 is 14 residues long.